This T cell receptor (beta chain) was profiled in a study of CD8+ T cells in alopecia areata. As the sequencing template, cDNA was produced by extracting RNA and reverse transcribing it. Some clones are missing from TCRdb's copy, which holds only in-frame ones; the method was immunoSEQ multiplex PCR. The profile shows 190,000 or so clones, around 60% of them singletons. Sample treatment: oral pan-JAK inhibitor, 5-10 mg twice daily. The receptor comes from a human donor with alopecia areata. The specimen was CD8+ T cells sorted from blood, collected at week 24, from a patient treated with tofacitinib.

The CDR3 bases are TGTGCCAGCAGTGAATTGGGGGGATTCTATGGCTACACCTTC. Translating gives CASSELGGFYGYTF. The gene calls are TRBV25-1 and TRBJ1-2; D is perhaps TRBD1 (5 bases). CDR3 length: 14 amino acids. V shed 1 base and J shed 4 bases, with 10 bases lying between them. Germline CDR1 MGHDK, CDR2 SYGVNS.